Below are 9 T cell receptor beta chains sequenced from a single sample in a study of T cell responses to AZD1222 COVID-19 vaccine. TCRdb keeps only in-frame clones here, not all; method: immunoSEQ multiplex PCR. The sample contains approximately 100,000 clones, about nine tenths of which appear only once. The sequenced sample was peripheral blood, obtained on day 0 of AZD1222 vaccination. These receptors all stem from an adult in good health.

The DNA of the CDR3 is TGTGCCAGCGAAGCTCCAGGGCCCCGAAAAGCTGAAGCTTTCTTT. Its protein product is CASEAPGPRKAEAFF. This sequence joins TRBV6-4 and TRBJ1-1; a weak D match, TRBD1 (5 bases). V lost 8 bases to trimming and J lost 6 bases, with 22 bases between them. This CDR3 has 15 residues. Germline CDR1 reads MRHNA; CDR2 reads SNTAGT.

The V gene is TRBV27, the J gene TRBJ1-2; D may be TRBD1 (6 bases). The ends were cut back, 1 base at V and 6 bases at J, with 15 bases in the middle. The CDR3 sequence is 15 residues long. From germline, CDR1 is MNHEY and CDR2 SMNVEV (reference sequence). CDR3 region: CASSLYREGVDGYTF. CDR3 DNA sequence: TGTGCCAGCAGTTTATATCGGGAGGGGGTTGATGGCTACACCTTC.

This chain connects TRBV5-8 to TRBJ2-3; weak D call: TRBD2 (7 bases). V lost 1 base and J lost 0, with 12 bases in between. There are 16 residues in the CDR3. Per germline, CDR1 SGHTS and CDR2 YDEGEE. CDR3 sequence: CASSLFAGASTDTQYF. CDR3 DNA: TGTGCCAGCAGCTTGTTCGCGGGGGCTAGCACAGATACGCAGTATTTT.

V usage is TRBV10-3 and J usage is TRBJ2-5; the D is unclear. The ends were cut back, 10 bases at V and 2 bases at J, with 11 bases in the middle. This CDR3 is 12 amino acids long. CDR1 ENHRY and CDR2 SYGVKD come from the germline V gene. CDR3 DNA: TGTGCCAGCGCAACGCCGCAAGAGACCCAGTACTTC. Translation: CASATPQETQYF.

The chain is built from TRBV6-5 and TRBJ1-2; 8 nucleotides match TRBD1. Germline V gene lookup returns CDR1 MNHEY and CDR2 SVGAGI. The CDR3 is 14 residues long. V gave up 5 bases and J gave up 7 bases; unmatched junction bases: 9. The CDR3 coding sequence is TGTGCCAGCAGTCCGAGGACAGGGACCCTTGGCTACACCTTC. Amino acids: CASSPRTGTLGYTF.

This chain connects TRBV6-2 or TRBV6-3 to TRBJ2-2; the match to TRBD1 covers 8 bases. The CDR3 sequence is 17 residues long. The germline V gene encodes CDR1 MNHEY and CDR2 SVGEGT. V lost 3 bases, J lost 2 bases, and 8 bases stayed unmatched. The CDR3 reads CASSYNRDRRNTGELFF. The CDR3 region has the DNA TGTGCCAGCAGTTATAACCGGGACAGGAGAAACACCGGGGAGCTGTTTTTT.

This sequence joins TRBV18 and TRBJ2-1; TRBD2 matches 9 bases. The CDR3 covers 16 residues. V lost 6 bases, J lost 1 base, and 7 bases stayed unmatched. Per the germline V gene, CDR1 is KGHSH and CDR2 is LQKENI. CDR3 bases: TGTGCCAGCTCCGCGGAGCGGGGGGCATCCTACAATGAGCAGTTCTTC. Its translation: CASSAERGASYNEQFF.

In nucleotides, the CDR3 is TGTGCCAGCAGCTCGCCGGAGGGGCTTCAAGGGGAGCAGTTCTTC. This gives the protein CASSSPEGLQGEQFF. The V and J genes are TRBV11-2 and TRBJ2-1; a possible D gene is TRBD2 (6 bases). CDR1 SGHAT and CDR2 FQNNGV come from the germline V gene. V lost 4 bases to trimming and J lost 10 bases, with 20 bases between them. This CDR3 comprises 15 residues.

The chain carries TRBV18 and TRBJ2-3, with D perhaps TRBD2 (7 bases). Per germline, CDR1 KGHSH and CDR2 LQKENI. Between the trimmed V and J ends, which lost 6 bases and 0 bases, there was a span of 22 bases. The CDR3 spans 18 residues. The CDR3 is CASSLLPLAGASTDTQYF. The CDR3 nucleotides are TGTGCCAGCTCCCTCCTTCCGCTGGCGGGGGCTAGCACAGATACGCAGTATTTT.